This is a list of T cell receptor beta chains from one sample in a study of blood T cell repertoires in COVID-19. Produced via immunoSEQ multiplex PCR; TCRdb's table is partial and in-frame only. The table has some 93,000 clones, roughly 83% seen once. The sequencing input was peripheral blood. The receptors were sampled from a human donor in a cohort sampled during active COVID-19. Both conserved end residues are part of each CDR3. D genes are given only for firm matches. Clone size is stated in some rows and not others, as once, few, many or a class when expanded.

CDR3aa | CDR3nt | d_gene | j_gene | abundance | v_gene
CASSLAFPNEKLFF | TGTGCCAGCAGCTTAGCGTTCCCAAATGAAAAACTGTTTTTT | - | TRBJ1-4 | - | TRBV7-9
CAISEWGTTNNEQFF | TGTGCCATCAGTGAGTGGGGCACTACCAACAATGAGCAGTTCTTC | - | TRBJ2-1 | - | TRBV10-3
CASSWTGQGNQPQHF | TGTGCCAGCAGCTGGACAGGGCAAGGCAATCAGCCCCAGCATTTT | TRBD1 | TRBJ1-5 | once | TRBV2
CASSRLSGGGADTQYF | TGTGCCAGCAGCCGCCTGTCCGGGGGGGGAGCAGATACGCAGTATTTT | TRBD2 | TRBJ2-3 | - | TRBV7-9
CASSEIGADTEAFF | TGTGCCAGCAGTGAAATTGGGGCGGACACTGAAGCTTTCTTT | - | TRBJ1-1 | once | TRBV6-1
CASSEGDPVGTGELFF | TGCGCCAGCAGCGAGGGGGACCCAGTGGGGACCGGGGAGCTGTTTTTT | - | TRBJ2-2 | - | TRBV5-1
CASSLTGDTEAFF | TGTGCCAGCAGCTTAACCGGGGACACTGAAGCTTTCTTT | - | TRBJ1-1 | - | TRBV7-9
CASRLQAGGTNEQFF | TGCGCCAGCAGGTTACAGGCGGGAGGCACAAATGAGCAGTTCTTC | TRBD2 | TRBJ2-1 | - | TRBV5-1
CASSPNSGGGYGYTF | TGTGCCAGCAGCCCAAATTCAGGGGGCGGCTATGGCTACACCTTC | TRBD1 | TRBJ1-2 | - | TRBV11-2
CASSQPGQGNNEQFF | TGTGCCAGCAGTCAACCGGGACAGGGTAACAATGAGCAGTTCTTC | TRBD1 | TRBJ2-1 | - | TRBV28
CAISIDRETYEQYF | TGTGCCATCAGCATCGACAGGGAGACCTACGAGCAGTACTTC | TRBD1 | TRBJ2-7 | - | TRBV10-3
CASSLLFPGGYGAYEQYF | TGTGCCAGCAGTTTACTGTTTCCAGGGGGCTATGGGGCCTACGAGCAGTACTTC | TRBD1 | TRBJ2-7 | - | TRBV27
CASSTNGYTF | TGTGCCAGCAGCACTAATGGCTACACCTTC | - | TRBJ1-2 | - | TRBV21-1
CASSPLGGGTEAFF | TGCGCCAGCAGCCCCCTGGGGGGTGGCACTGAAGCTTTCTTT | - | TRBJ1-1 | - | TRBV5-1